These T cell receptor beta chains were read from a single sample in a study of Tregs in tolerant kidney transplant recipients. Repertoires were generated with immunoSEQ multiplex PCR, while TCRdb's copy carries only in-frame clones and drops some. The sample comprises around 21,000 clones, 50% to 70% of which are singletons, and approximately 3.4% rests with the top ten. These TCRs' antigens remain unknown. Sample: Tregs from blood cultured with allogeneic cells. The receptors stem from a human donor in good health. The CDR3 runs from the conserved cysteine through the conserved F or W. D genes are given only for firm matches. Only part of the rows carry a size: once, few, many, or a class if the clone is expanded.

TRBJ2-1	TRBD2	-	TRBV2	TGTGCCAGCAGTGGTCTAGCGGGAGGGCGTAATGAGCAGTTCTTC	CASSGLAGGRNEQFF
TRBJ2-3	TRBD2	-	TRBV5-1	TGCGCCAGCAGCCTGACTAGCGGGAGGATGGATACGCAGTATTTT	CASSLTSGRMDTQYF
TRBJ2-3	TRBD2	once	TRBV9	TGTGCCAGCAGCGTAGTAGCACTAGCGGGAGGCGCAGATACGCAGTATTTT	CASSVVALAGGADTQYF
TRBJ1-5	TRBD1	-	TRBV2	TGTGCCAGCAGAGGCGACAGGGGCTTCAATCAGCCCCAGCATTTT	CASRGDRGFNQPQHF
TRBJ2-3	TRBD2	few	TRBV6-1	TGTGCCAGCAGTGCGGGACTAGCGGGGGGGAGGAGGGAGGGTACGCAGTATTTT	CASSAGLAGGRREGTQYF
TRBJ1-2	-	-	TRBV19	TGTGCCAGTAGTATAAAACCGCCAAGGGGAGGGCCTGGCTACACCTTC	CASSIKPPRGGPGYTF
TRBJ1-2	TRBD1	-	TRBV6-9	TGTGCCAGCTGTCGGACAGGATTAACCCCTTATGGCTACACCTTC	CASCRTGLTPYGYTF
TRBJ2-7	-	few	TRBV7-6	TGTGCCAGCAGTTCAGACAACTACGAGCAGTACTTC	CASSSDNYEQYF
TRBJ1-2	-	once	TRBV5-6	TGTGCCAGCAGCTTAGGGGACTACGGCTACACCTTC	CASSLGDYGYTF
TRBJ2-7	TRBD2	few	TRBV5-1	TGCGCCAGCAGCGGGGGACTAGCGGGATTCTACGAGCAGTACTTC	CASSGGLAGFYEQYF
TRBJ1-3	TRBD1	-	TRBV9	TGTGCCAGCAGCGTTAGAGACAGGGGTTCCGGAAACACCATATATTTT	CASSVRDRGSGNTIYF
TRBJ1-4	-	-	TRBV5-1	TGCGCCAGCAGCTTGTACGGGGGGGCCGGCGAAAAACTGTTTTTT	CASSLYGGAGEKLFF
TRBJ2-2	TRBD2	-	TRBV5-1	TGCGCCAGCAGCCTAACTAGCGGCGGAGGGGAGCTGTTTTTT	CASSLTSGGGELFF
TRBJ2-1	-	-	TRBV27	TGTGCCAGCAGTTCCCGTTACTCGGGGAGCTCCTACAATGAGCAGTTCTTC	CASSSRYSGSSYNEQFF
TRBJ2-1	TRBD1	-	TRBV12-5	TGTGCTAGTGGTCCAGGACAGGGTACAAATGAGCAGTTCTTC	CASGPGQGTNEQFF
TRBJ1-2	-	-	TRBV5-4	TGTGCCAGCAGCTTGGGAGTAGGGAAGGTCTATGGCTACACCTTC	CASSLGVGKVYGYTF
TRBJ1-4	TRBD1	-	TRBV14	TGTGCCAGCAGCCAAGATTGGAGTACGGACAGGGGAGGTGAAAAACTGTTTTTT	CASSQDWSTDRGGEKLFF
TRBJ1-2	-	-	TRBV15	TGTGCCACCAGCAGAGATTTCGACAGATATTATGGCTACACCTTC	CATSRDFDRYYGYTF
TRBJ2-5	-	few	TRBV6-1	TGTGCCAGCAGTGCAACTTGGGGTGGCGTCCAAGAGACCCAGTACTTC	CASSATWGGVQETQYF
TRBJ1-1	-	-	TRBV7-6	TGTGCCAGCAGCTACGGACATTCGAACACTGAAGCTTTCTTT	CASSYGHSNTEAFF
TRBJ2-7	-	once	TRBV2	TGTGCCAGTAAAAAAGCGGGTTACTACGAGCAGTACTTC	CASKKAGYYEQYF
TRBJ1-3	TRBD1	-	TRBV5-4	TGTGCCAGCAGCTTGGCGGGGGGACAGGTTGGAAACACCATATATTTT	CASSLAGGQVGNTIYF
TRBJ1-6	TRBD1	once	TRBV5-1	TGCGCCAGCAGCTTGCTCCCAGGGGGCCTGAATTCACCCCTCCACTTT	CASSLLPGGLNSPLHF
TRBJ2-1	TRBD2	-	TRBV7-8	TGTGCCAGCAGTTACGGGAGGGAGCAGTTCTTC	CASSYGREQFF
TRBJ1-2	-	few	TRBV11-1	TGTGCCAGCAGCTTAGGTCACGGCGTCTATGGCTACACCTTC	CASSLGHGVYGYTF
TRBJ2-7	-	-	TRBV9	TGTGCCAGCAGCGTAGGGGGGCGAAGGGACGAGCAGTACTTC	CASSVGGRRDEQYF
TRBJ2-7	-	-	TRBV2	TGTGCCAGCAGGACCGACAGGCTCGAGCAGTACTTC	CASRTDRLEQYF
TRBJ2-5	-	few	TRBV18	TGTGCCAGCTCACCACGCGTGGAGACCCAGTACTTC	CASSPRVETQYF
TRBJ1-5	-	-	TRBV5-4	TGTGCCAGCAGCTTGGTTGGGGCGGGTCAGCCCCAGCATTTT	CASSLVGAGQPQHF
TRBJ1-2	-	-	TRBV11-2	TGTGCCAGCAGCTTAGGGGAGGCATCCTATGGCTACACCTTC	CASSLGEASYGYTF
TRBJ2-3	TRBD2	-	TRBV4-2	TGTGCCAGCAGCCAAGATTTGGCTAGCGGGGGTTGGGCAGATACGCAGTATTTT	CASSQDLASGGWADTQYF
TRBJ2-1	TRBD2	-	TRBV6-5	TGTGCCAGCAGTACCTTAGCGGGAGGAGGCAATGAGCAGTTCTTC	CASSTLAGGGNEQFF
TRBJ2-2	-	-	TRBV6-5	TGTGCCAGCAGTTTCGGGACCTCCGGTGACGGGGAGCTGTTTTTT	CASSFGTSGDGELFF
TRBJ2-7	TRBD2	few	TRBV14	TGTGCCAGCAGCCATTCGTTAGCGGGGGAGCAGTACTTC	CASSHSLAGEQYF
TRBJ1-1	-	-	TRBV28	TGTGCCAGCAGTTTGAGGGGTGGGAACACTGAAGCTTTCTTT	CASSLRGGNTEAFF
TRBJ2-2	-	few	TRBV4-2	TGTGCCAGCAGTGGGGGAAGAGGGCAGACCGGGGAGCTGTTTTTT	CASSGGRGQTGELFF
TRBJ2-1	TRBD2	medium-sized	TRBV18	TGTGCCAGCTCACCACGGAGCGGGACGAACAATGAGCAGTTCTTC	CASSPRSGTNNEQFF
TRBJ2-7	-	once	TRBV13	TGTGCCAGCAGCACAAGGGCTGGGCTTAGCTCCTACGAGCAGTACTTC	CASSTRAGLSSYEQYF
TRBJ2-7	-	-	TRBV6-1	TGTGCCAGCAGTTATCTTGCCGAGCAGTACTTC	CASSYLAEQYF
TRBJ2-5	-	-	TRBV9	TGTGCCAGCAGCGCCCGACAGTTCCAAGAGACCCAGTACTTC	CASSARQFQETQYF
TRBJ2-1	-	-	TRBV19	TGTGCCAGTAATATAGGCCGAGACGGGAAATTCGGGACCCGGAGCAATGAGCAGTTCTTC	CASNIGRDGKFGTRSNEQFF
TRBJ2-2	TRBD1	-	TRBV6-4	TGTGCCAGCAGTGTTGGGGACAGCAACACCGGGGAGCTGTTTTTT	CASSVGDSNTGELFF
TRBJ1-1	-	-	TRBV10-2	TGCGCCAGCAGTGAGAACCCCCAAATCGTCACTGAAGCTTTCTTT	CASSENPQIVTEAFF
TRBJ1-1	TRBD1	-	TRBV11-2	TGTGCCAGCAGAGCACAGGGGGCGTGGGGAACTGAAGCTTTCTTT	CASRAQGAWGTEAFF
TRBJ1-2	-	-	TRBV11-1	TGTGCCAGCAGCCTATCACTCGACTACTATGGCTACACCTTC	CASSLSLDYYGYTF
TRBJ1-2	-	-	TRBV19	TGTGCCAGCAGACCAACTACCCCAACCCGACATGAATCGGGAACCTTC	CASRPTTPTRHESGTF
TRBJ2-1	TRBD1	-	TRBV5-1	TGCGCCAGCAGCTTTTCCGGGACAGGGGTGAATGAGCAGTTCTTC	CASSFSGTGVNEQFF
TRBJ2-7	-	-	TRBV7-8	TGTGCCAGCAGCCCGCAGGAGGGACCCGCCTACGAGCAGTACTTC	CASSPQEGPAYEQYF
TRBJ2-7	-	-	TRBV15	TGTGCCACCAGCAGAGATTTTGCAGTCGAGCAGTACTTC	CATSRDFAVEQYF